This TCR beta chain was identified in a study of T cells in localized non-small cell lung cancer. Study-wide results and caveats: Clonality of T cells reached its maximum in uninvolved adjacent lung, surpassing tumor. Greater blood T cell density accompanied longer overall survival.

About this clone: Its cognate antigen is unknown.

Assay used: immunoSEQ multiplex PCR; TCRdb lists only in-frame clones, some missing. In the table there are some 38,000 clones, around 94% of which are singletons. Germline V gene sequence: CDR1 SGHTS, CDR2 YDEGEE. The CDR3 is made up of 18 amino acids. V was shortened by 6 bases and J by 0 bases, with 19 bases between the two germline ends. The source material was peripheral blood, sampled before any cancer treatment. The chain carries TRBV5-8 and TRBJ1-6; TRBD1 is a possible D gene (6 bases). The sequence was collected from a female donor aged 60 or older with stage I lung adenocarcinoma. The CDR3 nucleotides are TGTGCCAGCACGTCCTCTTGGAGCAGGGGCTCCTATAATTCACCCCTCCACTTT. Residues: CASTSSWSRGSYNSPLHF.